Listed here are 24 T cell receptor beta chains from one sample, sequenced in a study of T cell repertoires in cytomegalovirus infection. These receptors lack a known antigen. TCRdb re-called the reads with MiXCR, one entry per CDR3 protein. The table lists about 220,000 distinct CDR3 sequences, around 35% of them singletons. This material consisted of CD8+ T cells from cultured PBMCs, taken from culture after CMV antigen stimulation. Every receptor here comes from a human donor in good health (CMV status not recorded). Some clones in this sample may be carry-over from other donors' samples.

The V gene is TRBV7-3, the J gene TRBJ2-2; perhaps D is TRBD1 or TRBD2 (5 bases each). CDR1 is SGHTA and CDR2 is FQGTGA in the germline V gene. CDR3 length: 16 amino acids. Trimming took 5 bases from V and 4 from J, leaving 17 bases between them. The CDR3 loop is CASSKVRDGTTGELFF. The CDR3 DNA sequence: TGTGCCAGCAGCAAAGTCCGGGACGGGACCACCGGGGAGCTGTTTTTT.

In its sample, this clonotype was seen a few times. The CDR3 here is CASSESPGLGSIQYF. The CDR3, as DNA: TGCGCCAGCAGTGAGTCTCCGGGACTAGGAAGCATTCAGTACTTC. The rearrangement links TRBV10-2 to TRBJ2-4; 8 nucleotides line up with TRBD2. Germline assignment: CDR1 WSHSY and CDR2 SAAADI. The CDR3 has 15 amino acids. Trimming at V came to 0 bases and at J to 9 bases, leaving 7 bases not matched to a gene.

The V gene is TRBV7-6, the J gene TRBJ2-7; TRBD1 might be the D (5 bases). Germline lookup yields CDR1 SGHVS and CDR2 FNYEAQ. This CDR3 comprises 14 residues. The V gene lost 1 base and the J gene lost 1 base, with 8 bases spanning the gap. The CDR3 sequence: CASSLVSGSYEQYF. The CDR3 DNA follows: TGTGCCAGCAGCTTAGTTTCAGGGTCCTACGAGCAGTACTTC.

There are many counts of this clonotype. The chain carries TRBV11-3 and TRBJ2-4; a weak D match, TRBD1 (5 bases). The CDR3 sequence is 13 residues long. V lost 2 bases and J 5 bases, leaving 7 bases between the germline ends. Germline V gene data show CDR1 as SGHNT and CDR2 as YENEEA. CDR3 DNA sequence: TGTGCCAGCAGCTTAAGGGGTGAAAACATTCAGTACTTC. It specifies CASSLRGENIQYF.

This chain joins TRBV10-3 and TRBJ2-1, with D possibly being TRBD2 (6 bases). This CDR3 comprises 15 residues. Looked up from germline, CDR1 is ENHRY and CDR2 is SYGVKD. Trimming removed 10 bases from V and 3 bases from J, with 19 bases in between. The CDR3 loop is CATAVGGDFYNEQFF. CDR3 in DNA: TGTGCCACCGCCGTCGGCGGGGATTTCTACAATGAGCAGTTCTTC.

V usage is TRBV18 and J usage is TRBJ1-4; the D is unclear. The length of the CDR3 is 16 residues. From germline, CDR1 is KGHSH and CDR2 LQKENI. Trimming left V 2 bases short and J 6 bases short, with 16 bases between. The CDR3 nucleotides read TGTGCCAGCTCACCAGTCGGCGCCCAGGAGTATGAAAAACTGTTTTTT. Amino acids: CASSPVGAQEYEKLFF.

In this sample, this clonotype turned up a few times. V gene TRBV3-1 combines with J gene TRBJ1-6; tentative D call: TRBD1 (6 bases). V gave up 0 bases and J gave up 0 bases, with 12 bases separating them. There are 18 residues in the CDR3. Germline CDR1 LGHDT, CDR2 YNNKEL (reference sequence). CDR3 sequence (DNA): TGTGCCAGCAGCCAAGACGACAGGCCGAGCTCCTATAATTCACCCCTCCACTTT. Encoded protein: CASSQDDRPSSYNSPLHF.

The chain is built from TRBV12-3 or TRBV12-4 and TRBJ2-3; TRBD2 matches at 10 bases. The CDR3 covers 16 residues. J gave up 4 bases and V 1 base, and 5 bases lay outside the gene matches. The CDR3 sequence: CASSLVPSGRSDTQYF. The CDR3 DNA sequence: TGTGCCAGCAGTTTAGTGCCTAGCGGGAGATCAGATACGCAGTATTTT.

This clonotype has a handful of counts. This rearrangement joins TRBV6-1 to TRBJ2-2, with D perhaps TRBD1 (6 bases). Per the germline V gene, CDR1 is MNHNS and CDR2 is SASEGT. This CDR3 region has 15 residues. With 1 base removed from V and 3 bases from J, the gap between germline ends came to 9 bases. CDR3 protein: CASSEGPGDTGELFF. In DNA, the CDR3 is TGTGCCAGCAGTGAAGGCCCAGGGGACACCGGGGAGCTGTTTTTT.

The rearrangement joins TRBV7-9 to TRBJ1-1; the D gene is possibly TRBD1 (5 bases). Between the trimmed V and J ends, which lost 4 bases and 4 bases, there was a span of 13 bases. Germline-derived CDR1 and CDR2 are SEHNR and FQNEAQ (reference sequence). The length of the CDR3 is 14 residues. The CDR3, as DNA: TGTGCCAGCAGCTCCCTTGGCGGGGGCACTGAAGCTTTCTTT. Translating gives CASSSLGGGTEAFF.

This clonotype was recorded a few times. This sequence joins TRBV5-1 and TRBJ2-1, with D possibly TRBD2 on 6 matching bases. Trimming took off 8 bases at V and 1 base at J, with 10 bases between the two ends. CDR3 length equals 13 residues. Germline loops: CDR1 SGHRS, CDR2 YFSETQ. The CDR3, as DNA: TGCGCCAGTTCTGGGACTTCCTACAATGAGCAGTTCTTC. Protein: CASSGTSYNEQFF.

This clonotype was seen once. The chain combines TRBV20-1 with TRBJ1-1; a possible D gene is TRBD1 (5 bases). Germline loops: CDR1 DFQATT, CDR2 SNEGSKA (reference sequence). The CDR3 length is 13 residues. Deletions cut 2 bases from V and 5 bases from J, with 12 bases between. CDR3 residues: CSARPLRDTEAFF. The CDR3 DNA follows: TGCAGTGCTAGACCCCTCAGGGATACTGAAGCTTTCTTT.

This clonotype showed up just a few times. This chain joins TRBV28 and TRBJ1-3; D gene unclear. The germline V gene encodes CDR1 MDHEN and CDR2 SYDVKM. V lost 6 bases and J 4 bases, leaving 13 bases between the germline ends. The CDR3 is made up of 14 amino acids. The CDR3 protein is CASRSVRTGNTIYF. DNA of the CDR3: TGTGCCAGCAGGTCAGTCAGGACCGGAAACACCATATATTTT.

The sample holds a few counts of this clonotype. CDR3 sequence: CASSLDGVRGYEQYF. In nucleotides, the CDR3 is TGTGCCAGCAGCTTAGACGGCGTCAGGGGCTACGAGCAGTACTTC. This chain uses TRBV7-9 with TRBJ2-7; D is possibly TRBD1 (6 bases). The CDR3 contains 15 residues. The germline V and J ends were trimmed by 1 base and 3 bases, with 13 bases remaining between them. Germline V CDR1 and CDR2: SEHNR, FQNEAQ (reference sequence).

This clonotype turned up a few times. The chain joins TRBV7-8 to TRBJ2-3; no definite D call. Germline values: CDR1 SGHVS, CDR2 FQNEAQ. The CDR3 consists of 15 residues. V lost 1 base and J lost 2, with 10 bases in between. CDR3 sequence (DNA): TGTGCCAGCAGCTTAGGTGTGGATCTCACAGATACGCAGTATTTT. Encoded protein: CASSLGVDLTDTQYF. The full variable domain, in which reference TRBV7-8 and TRBJ2-3 provide the parts outside the CDR3, is GAGVSQSPRYKVAKRGQDVALRCDPISGHVSLFWYQQALGQGPEFLTYFQNEAQLDKSGLPSDRFFAERPEGSVSTLKIQRTQQEDSAVYLCASSLGVDLTDTQYFGPGTRLTVL.

The chain employs TRBV2 and TRBJ2-3; 9 nucleotides match TRBD2. Trimming cost V 3 bases and J 1 base; bases outside gene matches: 2. From germline, CDR1 is SNHLY and CDR2 FYNNEI. The CDR3 is 15 residues long. The CDR3 coding sequence is TGTGCCAGCAGTGAGGAGCGGGGGGGCACAGATACGCAGTATTTT. It encodes CASSEERGGTDTQYF.

This sequence joins TRBV5-1 and TRBJ2-1; possible D gene TRBD1, 6 bases. This CDR3 has 11 residues. V lost 2 bases and J 11 bases, leaving 8 bases between the germline ends. Germline V CDR1 and CDR2: SGHRS, YFSETQ. The CDR3 nucleotides read TGCGCCAGCAGCTTAGGACAGAAGCAGTTCTTC. Protein sequence: CASSLGQKQFF.

The chain employs TRBV4-1 and TRBJ1-6, with D possibly TRBD1 on 6 matching bases. The CDR3 runs to 18 residues. V shed 0 bases and J shed 1 base, with 13 bases lying between them. Germline CDR1 is MGHRA and CDR2 is YSYEKL. CDR3 sequence reads: CASSQDGGLRSYNSPLHF. The CDR3 nucleotides read TGCGCCAGCAGCCAAGATGGGGGGCTAAGGTCCTATAATTCACCCCTCCACTTT.

This clonotype was detected a few times. J is TRBJ1-3 and V is TRBV12-3 or TRBV12-4, with D possibly being TRBD1 (5 bases). Between the trimmed V and J ends, which lost 7 bases and 3 bases, there was a span of 13 bases. This CDR3 region has 14 residues. DNA of the CDR3: TGTGCCAGCAAGTACCAGGGAATTGGAAACACCATATATTTT. Translated, it gives CASKYQGIGNTIYF.

The gene calls are TRBV24-1 and TRBJ2-1, with a weak D call TRBD1 (5 bases). V lost 1 base to trimming and J lost 10 bases, with 13 bases between them. Germline CDR1 and CDR2: KGHDR and SFDVKD. This CDR3 contains 14 residues. For the CDR3, the DNA is TGTGCCACCAGTGATTTTTTAGGGGTAGGCGAGCAGTTCTTC. This translates into CATSDFLGVGEQFF.

The rearrangement links TRBV27 to TRBJ1-4; weak D call: TRBD1 (6 bases). The V end lost 3 bases, the J end lost 13 bases, and 18 bases lay between the germline ends. The CDR3 is made up of 14 amino acids. CDR1 is MNHEY, CDR2 SMNVEV, per germline (reference sequence). The DNA of the CDR3 is TGTGCCAGCAGTTTGGGCTACGGGGACAAAAGACTGTTTTTT. Amino acid sequence: CASSLGYGDKRLFF.

The V call is TRBV12-3 or TRBV12-4, the J call TRBJ1-3; a possible D gene is TRBD1 (5 bases). The CDR3 is 12 residues long. V gave up 5 bases and J gave up 3 bases, with 5 bases separating them. This CDR3 reads CASSQGGNTIYF. In DNA form, the CDR3 reads TGTGCCAGCAGTCAGGGTGGAAACACCATATATTTT.

As to this clonotype: This sequence may be a read error, since a much larger clone differs from it by one base. This chain uses TRBV7-9 with TRBJ2-7; 9 positions match TRBD1. Trimming removed 4 bases from V and 4 bases from J; junction bases left unmatched: 5. The CDR3 extends over 14 amino acids. CDR1 is SEHNR, CDR2 FQNEAQ, per germline (reference sequence). In nucleotides, the CDR3 is TGTGCCAGCAGCTCCCGGGACAGGGATTACGAGCAGTACTTC. Protein sequence: CASSSRDRDYEQYF.

In DNA, the CDR3 is TGTGCCAGCAGCTTAGAGGGCCGTCGGACCTACGAGCAGTACTTC. Translating it yields CASSLEGRRTYEQYF. This chain connects TRBV7-9 to TRBJ2-7, with D unclear. The CDR3 is 15 residues long. V lost 1 base and J 2 bases, leaving 12 bases between the germline ends. Looked up from germline, CDR1 is SEHNR and CDR2 is FQNEAQ (reference sequence).